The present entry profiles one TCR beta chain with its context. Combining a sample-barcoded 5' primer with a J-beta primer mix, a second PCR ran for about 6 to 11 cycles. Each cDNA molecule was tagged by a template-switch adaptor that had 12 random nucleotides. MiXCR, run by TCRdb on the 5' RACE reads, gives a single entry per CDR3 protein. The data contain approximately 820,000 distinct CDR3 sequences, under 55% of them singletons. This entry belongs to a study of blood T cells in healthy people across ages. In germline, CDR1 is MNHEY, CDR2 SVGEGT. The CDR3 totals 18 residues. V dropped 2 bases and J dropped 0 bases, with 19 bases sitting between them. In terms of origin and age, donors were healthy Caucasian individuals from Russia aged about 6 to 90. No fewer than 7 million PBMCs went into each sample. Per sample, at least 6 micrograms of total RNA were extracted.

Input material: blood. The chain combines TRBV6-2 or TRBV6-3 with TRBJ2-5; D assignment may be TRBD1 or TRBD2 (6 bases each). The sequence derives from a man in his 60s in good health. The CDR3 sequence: CASSYLLRAGQNQETQYF. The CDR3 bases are TGTGCCAGCAGTTACCTTCTCCGGGCGGGACAAAACCAAGAGACCCAGTACTTC.